These 9 T cell receptor beta chains share one sample of origin, sequenced in a study of tumor and adjacent non-tumor tissue in lung cancer (dated by TCRdb to 2016 to 2019). RNA was isolated from bulk, unsorted tissue, and RNA quality was assessed with a NanoDrop ND-1000 and an Agilent 2100. Libraries came from multiplex PCR. TCRdb lists the instrument as Illumina HiSeq 2500. Following protocols modified from ARM-PCR, the researchers constructed TCRbeta libraries through three rounds of nested PCR with primers (Table S4). TCRdb redid the processing of the public reads, applying fastp at Q25 and MiXCR, and retained in-frame beta chains. Entries that share a CDR3 protein sequence are merged under the most common genes and DNA. A total of 89,000 or so distinct CDR3 sequences appear in this sample, about three fifths of them only once. Clones ranked in the top ten supply over 12% of the sample. Material for sequencing was lung tumor tissue. All receptors come from a man aged 65-85 years with non-small cell lung cancer.

Worth noting for this clonotype: One end of the junction does not line up with germline, which may come from a read error. This chain uses TRBV11-2 with TRBJ2-2; possible D gene TRBD2, 5 bases. CDR1 is SGHAT and CDR2 is FQNNGV in the germline V gene. CDR3 length equals 17 residues. CDR3 bases: TGTACCAGCAGCTTAGCTCCGGGATTCACGAGCACCGGGGAACTATTTTTT. Translation: CTSSLAPGFTSTGELFF.

This clonotype occurred a few times. The chain couples TRBV29-1 to TRBJ2-4, with a tentative D call TRBD1 (5 bases). There are 13 residues in the CDR3. Germline loops: CDR1 SQVTM, CDR2 ANQGSEA. Trimming removed 4 bases from V and 10 bases from J, with 17 bases in between. CDR3: CSVVPDIQGIQYF. The CDR3 region has the DNA TGCAGCGTTGTCCCCGATATCCAGGGAATTCAGTACTTC.

Points on this clonotype: At one of its ends the junction is not consistent with the germline gene, which may arise from a read error. The chain is built from TRBV20-1 and TRBJ2-2; 7 nucleotides match TRBD1. There are 14 residues in the CDR3. CDR1 is DFQATT, CDR2 SNEGSKA, per germline (reference sequence). CDR3 in amino acids: CSASGDSYTEELFF. CDR3 DNA: TGCAGTGCTAGCGGGGACAGCTACACCGAGGAGCTGTTTTTT.

As to this clonotype: A much bigger clone sits one base away, suggesting this may be a read error. No conserved phenylalanine or tryptophan is present at the end of the CDR3, so a read error is the likely explanation. This chain links TRBV12-3 or TRBV12-4 with TRBJ2-7; 14 positions match TRBD2. The CDR3 totals 14 residues. The trim removed 4 bases at V and 6 bases at J, leaving 2 bases unmatched. Written as DNA, the CDR3 is TGTGCCAGCAGTTGGGGACTAGCGGGAGTCGAGCAGTACTCC. It encodes CASSWGLAGVEQYS.

Remarks on this clonotype: This sequence may be a read error, since a much larger clone differs from it by one base. The V call is TRBV7-8, the J call TRBJ1-1; D not certain. CDR1 is SGHVS and CDR2 is FQNEAQ in the germline V gene. This CDR3 region has 11 residues. The V gene lost 2 bases and the J gene lost 7 bases, with 5 bases spanning the gap. CDR3 in amino acids: CASSLSHEAFF. In nucleotides, the CDR3 is TGTGCCAGCAGCTTATCGCATGAAGCTTTCTTT.

This clonotype appeared a few times. A read error may explain this, as a much larger clone is one base away. V usage is TRBV11-2 and J usage is TRBJ2-2; D is perhaps TRBD2 (7 bases). The CDR3 sequence is 13 residues long. The germline V gene has CDR1 SGHAT and CDR2 FQNNGV. The CDR3 region has the DNA TGTGCCAGCAGCTTACAGGGACCCGGGGGGCTGTTATTT. This sequence encodes CASSLQGPGGLLF. Supplemented by reference TRBV11-2 and TRBJ2-2, the full variable domain reads EAGVAQSPRYKIIEKRQSVAFWCNPISGHATLYWYQQILGQGPKLLIQFQNNGVVDDSQLPKDRFSAERLKGVDSTLKIQPAKLEDSAVYLCASSLQGPGGLLFGEGSRLTVL.

The CDR3 is CASSLDRQLDTQYF. As DNA, the CDR3 is TGTGCCAGCAGCTTAGACAGGCAGCTAGATACGCAGTATTTT. V is TRBV7-3 and J is TRBJ2-3, with D possibly TRBD1 on 6 matching bases. The ends were cut back, 2 bases at V and 5 bases at J, with 11 bases in the middle. Germline-derived CDR1 and CDR2 are SGHTA and FQGTGA. The CDR3 length is 14 residues.

This clonotype was seen many times. The chain is built from TRBV10-2 and TRBJ1-5, with D unclear. V was pared by 6 bases and J by 2 bases, with 8 bases between. Per germline, CDR1 WSHSY and CDR2 SAAADI. CDR3 size: 13 residues. CDR3: CASSHEGNQPQHF. In DNA form, the CDR3 reads TGCGCCAGCAGCCACGAAGGCAATCAGCCCCAGCATTTT.

The sample holds one count of this clonotype. Lacking the conserved final phenylalanine or tryptophan, this CDR3 likely reflects a read error. This rearrangement joins TRBV20-1 to TRBJ2-3; TRBD1 agrees at 8 bases. The CDR3 spans 16 residues. V was pared by 3 bases and J by 5 bases, with 13 bases of the junction left unmatched. CDR1 is DFQATT, CDR2 SNEGSKA, per germline (reference sequence). The CDR3 coding sequence is TGCAGTGCTAGGGACAGGGACAGACTTAGCGGAGATACGCAGTATTAT. Its protein is CSARDRDRLSGDTQYY.